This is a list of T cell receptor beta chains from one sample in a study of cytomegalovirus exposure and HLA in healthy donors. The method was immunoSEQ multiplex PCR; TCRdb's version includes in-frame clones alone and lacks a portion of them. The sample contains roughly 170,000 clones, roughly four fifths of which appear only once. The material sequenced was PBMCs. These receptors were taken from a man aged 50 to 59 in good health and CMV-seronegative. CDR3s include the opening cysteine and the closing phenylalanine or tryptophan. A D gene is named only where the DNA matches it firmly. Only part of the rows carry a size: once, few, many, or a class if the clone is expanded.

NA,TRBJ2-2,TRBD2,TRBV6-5,CASSYSSGSRGGELFF,TGTGCCAGCAGTTACTCTAGCGGGAGCCGGGGCGGGGAGCTGTTTTTT
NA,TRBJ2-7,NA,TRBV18,CASSRDSVSYEQYF,TGTGCCAGCTCGAGAGACAGTGTCTCCTACGAGCAGTACTTC
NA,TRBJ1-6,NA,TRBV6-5,CASSYSRQTHNSPLHF,TGTGCCAGCAGTTACTCCAGACAGACCCATAATTCACCCCTCCACTTT
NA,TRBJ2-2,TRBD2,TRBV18,CASSLGTSANTGELFF,TGTGCCAGCTCACTGGGGACTAGCGCGAACACCGGGGAGCTGTTTTTT
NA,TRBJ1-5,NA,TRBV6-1,CASSEALQGFQPQHF,TGTGCCAGCAGTGAAGCGCTTCAGGGGTTTCAGCCCCAGCATTTT
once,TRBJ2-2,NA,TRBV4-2,CASSQVTGTGELFF,TGTGCCAGCAGCCAAGTTACTGGCACCGGGGAGCTGTTTTTT
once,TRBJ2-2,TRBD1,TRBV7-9,CASSLAAGGGAPGELFF,TGTGCCAGCAGCTTAGCCGCAGGGGGCGGGGCCCCCGGGGAGCTGTTTTTT
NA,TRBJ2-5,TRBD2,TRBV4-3,CASSQDRREEGTQYF,TGCGCCAGCAGCCAAGATCGGCGGGAGGAAGGGACCCAGTACTTC
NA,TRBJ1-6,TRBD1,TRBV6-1,CASSERQGRVGSPLHF,TGTGCCAGCAGTGAAAGACAGGGTCGGGTTGGATCACCCCTCCACTTT
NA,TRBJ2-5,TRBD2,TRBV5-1,CASSHRKLAGGQETQYF,TGCGCCAGCAGCCACCGGAAACTAGCGGGGGGGCAAGAGACCCAGTACTTC
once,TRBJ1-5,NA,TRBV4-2,CASSQPTGDQPQHF,TGTGCCAGCAGCCAACCCACGGGGGATCAGCCCCAGCATTTT
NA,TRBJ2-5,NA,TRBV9,CASSVDLRQETQYF,TGTGCCAGCAGCGTAGACCTACGCCAAGAGACCCAGTACTTC
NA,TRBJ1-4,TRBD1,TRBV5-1,CASSLRTGANEKLFF,TGCGCCAGCAGCTTGAGGACAGGGGCTAATGAAAAACTGTTTTTT
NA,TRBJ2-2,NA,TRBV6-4,CASSEWGGKNTGELFF,TGTGCCAGCAGTGAATGGGGCGGCAAGAACACCGGGGAGCTGTTTTTT
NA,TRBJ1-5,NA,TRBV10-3,CAISAVDQPQHF,TGTGCCATCAGCGCGGTGGATCAGCCCCAGCATTTT
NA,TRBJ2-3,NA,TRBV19,CASKGRVFTDTQYF,TGTGCCAGTAAGGGCAGGGTTTTCACAGATACGCAGTATTTT
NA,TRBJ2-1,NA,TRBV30,CAWSAGEGWMAEEQFF,TGTGCCTGGAGTGCAGGGGAGGGATGGATGGCGGAAGAGCAGTTCTTC
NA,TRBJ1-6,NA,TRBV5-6,CASSLISGQNSPLHF,TGTGCCAGCAGCTTGATATCAGGACAGAATTCACCCCTCCACTTT
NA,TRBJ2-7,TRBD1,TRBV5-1,CASSRDRGLSYEQYF,TGCGCCAGCAGCCGGGACAGGGGGCTCTCCTACGAGCAGTACTTC
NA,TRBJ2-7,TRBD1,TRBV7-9,CSSSSHRDRGSSYEQYF,TGTTCCAGCAGCTCACACCGGGACAGGGGAAGCTCCTACGAGCAGTACTTC
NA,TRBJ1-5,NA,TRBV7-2,CASSLEGGNQPQHF,TGTGCCAGCAGCTTAGAAGGGGGCAATCAGCCCCAGCATTTT
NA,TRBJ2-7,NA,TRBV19,CASAGRWTYEQYF,TGTGCCAGCGCGGGACGGTGGACGTACGAGCAGTACTTC
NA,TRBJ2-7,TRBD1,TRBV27,CASSFLGQGREQYF,TGTGCCAGCAGTTTCTTGGGACAGGGCCGCGAGCAGTACTTC
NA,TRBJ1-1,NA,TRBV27,CASNQMGGLNTEAFF,TGTGCCAGCAATCAAATGGGAGGTTTGAACACTGAAGCTTTCTTT
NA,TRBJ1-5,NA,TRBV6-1,CASSVEGGVQPQHF,TGTGCCAGCAGTGTAGAGGGAGGGGTTCAGCCCCAGCATTTT
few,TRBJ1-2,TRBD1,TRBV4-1,CASSQADRDNSGYTF,TGCGCCAGCAGCCAGGCTGACAGGGATAACTCTGGCTACACCTTC
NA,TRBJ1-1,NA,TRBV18,CASSPSQGEAFF,TGTGCCAGCTCACCCTCCCAGGGTGAAGCTTTCTTT
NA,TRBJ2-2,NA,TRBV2,CASSDSKSRANTGELFF,TGTGCCAGCAGTGACTCTAAGTCCCGCGCGAACACCGGGGAGCTGTTTTTT
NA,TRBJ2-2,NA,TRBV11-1,CASSSRGRELFF,TGTGCCAGCAGCTCCCGCGGGAGGGAGCTGTTTTTT
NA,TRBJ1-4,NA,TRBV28,CASGLGGTNEKLFF,TGTGCCAGCGGACTAGGAGGTACTAATGAAAAACTGTTTTTT
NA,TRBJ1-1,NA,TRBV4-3,CASSRELRNTEAFF,TGCGCCAGCAGCCGCGAACTGAGGAACACTGAAGCTTTCTTT
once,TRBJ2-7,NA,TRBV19,CASSIGGMGDEQYF,TGTGCCAGTAGTATCGGCGGGATGGGGGACGAGCAGTACTTC
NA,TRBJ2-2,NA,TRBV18,CASSPGTLNTGELFF,TGTGCCAGCTCACCAGGGACACTGAACACCGGGGAGCTGTTTTTT
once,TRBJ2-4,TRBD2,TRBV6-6,CASSSKRGLAKNIQYF,TGTGCCAGCAGTTCCAAGCGGGGATTAGCCAAAAACATTCAGTACTTC
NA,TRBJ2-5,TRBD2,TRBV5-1,CASILAGGLGETQYF,TGCGCCAGCATCCTAGCGGGGGGGCTGGGAGAGACCCAGTACTTC
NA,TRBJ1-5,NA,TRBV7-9,CSSNGPGESNQPQHF,TGTTCCAGCAACGGGCCAGGGGAAAGCAATCAGCCCCAGCATTTT
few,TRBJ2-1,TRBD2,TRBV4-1,CASSQASGGASYNEQFF,TGCGCCAGCAGCCAAGCTAGCGGGGGGGCCTCCTACAATGAGCAGTTCTTC
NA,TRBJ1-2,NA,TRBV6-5,CASSPEWGVEGYTF,TGTGCCAGCAGCCCCGAATGGGGGGTGGAGGGCTACACCTTC
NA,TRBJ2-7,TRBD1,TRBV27,CASSSWDSLSSYEQYF,TGTGCCAGCAGTTCCTGGGACAGTCTTAGCTCCTACGAGCAGTACTTC
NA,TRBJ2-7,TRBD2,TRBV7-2,CASSLRGMGSGRRSYEQYF,TGTGCCAGCAGCTTACGGGGGATGGGTAGCGGGAGGCGCTCCTACGAGCAGTACTTC
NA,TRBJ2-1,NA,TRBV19,CATGGTVYNEQFF,TGTGCCACCGGCGGGACAGTCTACAATGAGCAGTTCTTC
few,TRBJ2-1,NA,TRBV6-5,CASSYGGVGGAGEQFF,TGTGCCAGCAGTTACGGGGGGGTAGGGGGAGCCGGGGAGCAGTTCTTC
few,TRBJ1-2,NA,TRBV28,CASTTATPLNGYTF,TGTGCCAGCACCACAGCCACACCCCTCAATGGCTACACCTTC
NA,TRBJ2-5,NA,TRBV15,CATEQSGGVETQYF,TGTGCCACCGAACAGTCAGGCGGGGTAGAGACCCAGTACTTC
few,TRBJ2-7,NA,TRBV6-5,CASRRMRQDKTEYF,TGTGCCAGCAGACGCATGCGACAGGATAAGACAGAGTACTTC
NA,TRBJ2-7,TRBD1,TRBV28,CASSPPDRGYEQYF,TGTGCCAGCAGCCCACCGGACAGGGGCTACGAGCAGTACTTC
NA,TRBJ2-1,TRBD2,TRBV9,CASSVWGLAGGSSYNEQFF,TGTGCCAGCAGCGTTTGGGGACTAGCGGGGGGAAGCTCCTACAATGAGCAGTTCTTC
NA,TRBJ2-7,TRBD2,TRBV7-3,CASSLSGTSGGLVQYF,TGTGCCAGCAGCTTATCTGGGACTAGCGGGGGCCTAGTGCAGTACTTC
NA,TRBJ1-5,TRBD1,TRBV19,CASTQRTGVSSQPQHF,TGTGCCAGTACCCAAAGGACAGGGGTGAGTTCTCAGCCCCAGCATTTT
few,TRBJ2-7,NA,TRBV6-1,CASSGDIYEQYF,TGTGCCAGCAGCGGGGACATCTACGAGCAGTACTTC
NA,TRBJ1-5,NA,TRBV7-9,CASSLDTEPQHF,TGTGCCAGCAGTTTAGACACAGAGCCCCAGCATTTT
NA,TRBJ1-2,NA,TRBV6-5,CASKGRGGYTF,TGTGCCAGCAAGGGTAGGGGTGGCTACACCTTC
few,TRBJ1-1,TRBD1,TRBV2,CASVTGTGVTEAFF,TGTGCCAGCGTCACCGGGACAGGGGTAACTGAAGCTTTCTTT
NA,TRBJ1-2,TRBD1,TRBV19,CASTKIYTGQGADGYTF,TGTGCCAGTACCAAAATCTATACGGGACAGGGGGCTGATGGCTACACCTTC
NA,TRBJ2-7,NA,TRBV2,CASIRGYEQYF,TGTGCCAGCATTCGGGGCTACGAGCAGTACTTC